This T cell receptor beta chain was profiled in a study of regulatory T cells in long-lasting Graves disease. About the research overall: Newly diagnosed Graves' patients took antithyroid drugs under 3 months. General study findings and limits: New patients shared fewer public clonotypes (roughly 1,000) than persistent patients did (about 3,000).

Arm-PCR of CDR3 regions and iRepertoire HTBI primers were used to build TCR beta libraries. TCRdb analysed the multiplex PCR reads with MiXCR anew, one entry per CDR3 protein. The sample has about 320,000 distinct CDR3 sequences, 18% seen once. This clonotype was seen many times. Its antigen is still unknown. The time point is: newly diagnosed GD, antithyroid drugs for less than 3 months. Researchers made the TCR library from RNA that was extracted from PBMCs. American Thyroid Association guidelines defined Graves' disease diagnosis. Germline V gene data show CDR1 as MNHNY and CDR2 as SVGAGI (reference sequence). V gave up 0 bases and J gave up 4 bases, with 18 bases separating them. The CDR3 runs 17 residues.

The receptor was derived from a female donor with Graves disease. This sample comprised peripheral blood mononuclear cells (PBMCs), obtained at new diagnosis, from a patient treated with antithyroid drugs. The chain is built from TRBV6-6 and TRBJ1-2, with a tentative D call TRBD1 (5 bases). CDR3 bases: TGTGCCAGCAGTTACTCGTTGTCAGGGTTGGAGGGCTATGGCTACACCTTC. Translating gives CASSYSLSGLEGYGYTF.